This is a list of T cell receptor beta chains from one sample in a study of cytomegalovirus exposure and HLA in healthy donors. The method was immunoSEQ multiplex PCR; TCRdb's version includes in-frame clones alone and lacks a portion of them. The table has around 130,000 clones, under 90% seen once. The sample comprised PBMCs. These receptors came from a man younger than 30 in good health and CMV-seronegative. The CDR3 runs from the conserved cysteine through the conserved F or W. Fields, in order: CDR3 protein, CDR3 DNA, V gene, clone size, D gene, J gene. A D gene is named only where the DNA matches it firmly. Size tells how often a clone was seen (once, few, many) or the class of an expanded clone, and some rows leave it out.

cdr3_aa: CASTTGTLGYNEQFF; cdr3_nt: TGTGCCAGCACTACAGGTACCCTAGGCTACAATGAGCAGTTCTTC; v_call: TRBV27; clone_size: few; d_call: -; j_call: TRBJ2-1
cdr3_aa: CASSFQEPFRGYTF; cdr3_nt: TGTGCCAGCAGTTTCCAGGAACCGTTTAGGGGCTACACCTTC; v_call: TRBV5-6; clone_size: -; d_call: -; j_call: TRBJ1-2
cdr3_aa: CASSFAGTDYGYTF; cdr3_nt: TGTGCCAGCAGTTTCGCCGGGACAGACTATGGCTACACCTTC; v_call: TRBV27; clone_size: -; d_call: TRBD1; j_call: TRBJ1-2
cdr3_aa: CASSLISGSSYEQYF; cdr3_nt: TGTGCCAGCAGCTTAATCAGCGGCAGCTCCTACGAGCAGTACTTC; v_call: TRBV11-2; clone_size: -; d_call: -; j_call: TRBJ2-7
cdr3_aa: CASTQGDRVHEQYF; cdr3_nt: TGTGCCAGCACCCAAGGTGACAGGGTCCACGAGCAGTACTTC; v_call: TRBV6-1; clone_size: -; d_call: TRBD1; j_call: TRBJ2-7
cdr3_aa: CASYSRVSGQTQYF; cdr3_nt: TGTGCCAGCTACTCTCGAGTTAGCGGGCAGACCCAGTACTTC; v_call: TRBV28; clone_size: -; d_call: TRBD2; j_call: TRBJ2-5
cdr3_aa: CASSQPPPGGRGAFF; cdr3_nt: TGCGCCAGCAGCCAACCCCCCCCCGGGGGGCGCGGAGCTTTCTTT; v_call: TRBV4-1; clone_size: -; d_call: -; j_call: TRBJ1-1
cdr3_aa: CASSRDRGNTDTQYF; cdr3_nt: TGCGCCAGCAGCAGGGACAGGGGGAACACAGATACGCAGTATTTT; v_call: TRBV4-3; clone_size: once; d_call: TRBD1; j_call: TRBJ2-3
cdr3_aa: CASSLQGMTIYNEQFF; cdr3_nt: TGTGCCAGCAGTCTACAGGGTATGACAATCTACAATGAGCAGTTCTTC; v_call: TRBV28; clone_size: -; d_call: -; j_call: TRBJ2-1
cdr3_aa: CASSSRDNSNQPQHF; cdr3_nt: TGTGCCAGCAGTTCGAGGGACAACAGCAATCAGCCCCAGCATTTT; v_call: TRBV27; clone_size: -; d_call: -; j_call: TRBJ1-5
cdr3_aa: CASSVGQGNTEAFF; cdr3_nt: TGTGCCAGCAGTGTGGGACAGGGAAACACTGAAGCTTTCTTT; v_call: TRBV6-5; clone_size: -; d_call: TRBD1; j_call: TRBJ1-1
cdr3_aa: CASSLGPGGRELFF; cdr3_nt: TGCGCCAGCAGCTTGGGCCCAGGGGGTAGGGAGCTGTTTTTT; v_call: TRBV5-1; clone_size: many; d_call: TRBD1; j_call: TRBJ2-2
cdr3_aa: CASSVRGRGYTF; cdr3_nt: TGTGCCAGCAGTGTTAGAGGTCGTGGCTACACCTTC; v_call: TRBV6-5; clone_size: few; d_call: -; j_call: TRBJ1-2
cdr3_aa: CAWSSDRINEKLFF; cdr3_nt: TGTGCCTGGAGTTCAGACAGAATTAATGAAAAACTGTTTTTT; v_call: TRBV30; clone_size: -; d_call: -; j_call: TRBJ1-4
cdr3_aa: CASSLVAADTQYF; cdr3_nt: TGTGCCAGCAGCTTAGTGGCGGCAGATACGCAGTATTTT; v_call: TRBV7-9; clone_size: -; d_call: -; j_call: TRBJ2-3
cdr3_aa: CASSLASAGGRGYTF; cdr3_nt: TGCGCCAGCAGCTTGGCCTCGGCAGGGGGGCGAGGCTACACCTTC; v_call: TRBV5-1; clone_size: -; d_call: TRBD1; j_call: TRBJ1-2
cdr3_aa: CASSQGFGYEQYF; cdr3_nt: TGTGCCAGCAGCCAAGGCTTCGGCTACGAGCAGTACTTC; v_call: TRBV14; clone_size: -; d_call: -; j_call: TRBJ2-7
cdr3_aa: CATSREPGTGTYEQYF; cdr3_nt: TGTGCCACCAGCAGGGAACCCGGGACAGGGACATACGAGCAGTACTTC; v_call: TRBV15; clone_size: -; d_call: TRBD1; j_call: TRBJ2-7
cdr3_aa: CASSARLAGVPNTQYF; cdr3_nt: TGTGCCAGCAGCGCGAGACTAGCGGGGGTCCCAAATACGCAGTATTTT; v_call: TRBV9; clone_size: -; d_call: TRBD2; j_call: TRBJ2-3
cdr3_aa: CASSQVGDRYAFF; cdr3_nt: TGTGCCAGCAGCCAAGTCGGGGATCGGTACGCTTTCTTT; v_call: TRBV4-2; clone_size: many; d_call: -; j_call: TRBJ1-1
cdr3_aa: CASSLTSGGTDTQYF; cdr3_nt: TGTGCCAGCAGCTTGACTAGCGGGGGCACAGATACGCAGTATTTT; v_call: TRBV5-6; clone_size: -; d_call: TRBD2; j_call: TRBJ2-3
cdr3_aa: CASSPRLNQPQHF; cdr3_nt: TGTGCCAGCAGCCCCAGACTCAATCAGCCCCAGCATTTT; v_call: TRBV6-5; clone_size: -; d_call: -; j_call: TRBJ1-5
cdr3_aa: CASSAIRGETQYF; cdr3_nt: TGTGCCAGCAGTGCCATCCGGGGGGAGACCCAGTACTTC; v_call: TRBV25-1; clone_size: -; d_call: -; j_call: TRBJ2-5
cdr3_aa: CASSLGTSSYNEQFF; cdr3_nt: TGTGCCAGCAGCTTGGGGACTAGCTCCTACAATGAGCAGTTCTTC; v_call: TRBV7-3; clone_size: few; d_call: TRBD2; j_call: TRBJ2-1
cdr3_aa: CASSEARPGGNSPLHF; cdr3_nt: TGTGCCAGCAGTGAAGCGCGGCCAGGGGGTAATTCACCCCTCCACTTT; v_call: TRBV6-1; clone_size: -; d_call: TRBD1; j_call: TRBJ1-6
cdr3_aa: CASSLAGYADEAFF; cdr3_nt: TGTGCCAGCAGTTTGGCGGGGTATGCCGACGAAGCTTTCTTT; v_call: TRBV27; clone_size: -; d_call: -; j_call: TRBJ1-1
cdr3_aa: CASSQDRGAYNEQFF; cdr3_nt: TGCGCCAGCAGCCAAGATCGGGGGGCCTACAATGAGCAGTTCTTC; v_call: TRBV4-3; clone_size: -; d_call: TRBD2; j_call: TRBJ2-1
cdr3_aa: CASNRLRGYTF; cdr3_nt: TGTGCCAGCAATAGACTGAGAGGCTACACCTTC; v_call: TRBV28; clone_size: -; d_call: -; j_call: TRBJ1-2
cdr3_aa: CASSDSFGYTF; cdr3_nt: TGTGCCAGCTCAGACTCCTTTGGCTACACCTTC; v_call: TRBV19; clone_size: few; d_call: -; j_call: TRBJ1-2
cdr3_aa: CASSQDRSTGYGYTF; cdr3_nt: TGCGCCAGCAGCCAAGATCGGTCTACAGGCTATGGCTACACCTTC; v_call: TRBV4-3; clone_size: -; d_call: -; j_call: TRBJ1-2
cdr3_aa: CASSSPSGNTIYF; cdr3_nt: TGTGCCAGCAGCTCTCCTTCTGGAAACACCATATATTTT; v_call: TRBV13; clone_size: -; d_call: -; j_call: TRBJ1-3
cdr3_aa: CASSQERQGGTEAFF; cdr3_nt: TGCGCCAGCAGCCAAGAACGACAGGGCGGCACTGAAGCTTTCTTT; v_call: TRBV4-1; clone_size: -; d_call: TRBD1; j_call: TRBJ1-1
cdr3_aa: CASGGGNYGYTF; cdr3_nt: TGTGCCTCCGGGGGGGGTAACTATGGCTACACCTTC; v_call: TRBV10-3; clone_size: -; d_call: -; j_call: TRBJ1-2
cdr3_aa: CASRAGPSGGDPYEQYF; cdr3_nt: TGTGCCAGCAGAGCCGGGCCTAGCGGGGGAGATCCCTACGAGCAGTACTTC; v_call: TRBV9; clone_size: -; d_call: TRBD2; j_call: TRBJ2-7
cdr3_aa: CACQALGAVGTDTQYF; cdr3_nt: TGTGCCTGTCAAGCCTTAGGGGCGGTCGGGACAGATACGCAGTATTTT; v_call: TRBV30; clone_size: -; d_call: -; j_call: TRBJ2-3
cdr3_aa: CASSLRTGAYEQYF; cdr3_nt: TGTGCCAGCAGCCTTAGGACAGGGGCCTACGAGCAGTACTTC; v_call: TRBV14; clone_size: -; d_call: TRBD1; j_call: TRBJ2-7
cdr3_aa: CASTTRGIAEAFF; cdr3_nt: TGTGCCAGCACGACCCGGGGTATCGCTGAAGCTTTCTTT; v_call: TRBV14; clone_size: -; d_call: -; j_call: TRBJ1-1
cdr3_aa: CASIPGVGNTIYF; cdr3_nt: TGTGCCAGCATTCCAGGGGTTGGAAACACCATATATTTT; v_call: TRBV25-1; clone_size: few; d_call: -; j_call: TRBJ1-3
cdr3_aa: CASSLAPQHNSPLHF; cdr3_nt: TGTGCCAGCAGCTTAGCGCCACAGCATAATTCACCCCTCCACTTT; v_call: TRBV7-6; clone_size: -; d_call: -; j_call: TRBJ1-6
cdr3_aa: CASSEVVYGYTF; cdr3_nt: TGTGCCAGCAGTGAAGTTGTATATGGCTACACCTTC; v_call: TRBV2; clone_size: -; d_call: -; j_call: TRBJ1-2
cdr3_aa: CASKNRVGSNQPQHF; cdr3_nt: TGTGCCAGCAAAAACAGGGTGGGAAGCAATCAGCCCCAGCATTTT; v_call: TRBV27; clone_size: -; d_call: -; j_call: TRBJ1-5